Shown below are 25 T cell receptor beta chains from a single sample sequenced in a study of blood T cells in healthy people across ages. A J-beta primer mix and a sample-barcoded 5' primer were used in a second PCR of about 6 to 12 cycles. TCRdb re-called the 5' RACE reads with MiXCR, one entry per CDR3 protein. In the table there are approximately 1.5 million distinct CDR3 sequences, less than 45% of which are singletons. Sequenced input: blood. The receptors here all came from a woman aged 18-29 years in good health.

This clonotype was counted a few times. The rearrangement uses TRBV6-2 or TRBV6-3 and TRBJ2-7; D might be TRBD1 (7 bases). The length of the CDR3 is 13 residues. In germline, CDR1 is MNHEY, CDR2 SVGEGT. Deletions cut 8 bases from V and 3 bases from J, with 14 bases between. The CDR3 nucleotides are TGTGCCAGCCGGCAGGGGGGACTCTACGAGCAGTACTTC. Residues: CASRQGGLYEQYF.

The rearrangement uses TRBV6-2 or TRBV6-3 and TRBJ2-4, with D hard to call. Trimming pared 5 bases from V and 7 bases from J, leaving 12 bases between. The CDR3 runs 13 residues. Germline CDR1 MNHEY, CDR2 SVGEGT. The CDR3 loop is CASSDLVLNIQYF. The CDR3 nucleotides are TGTGCCAGCAGTGACTTGGTTCTGAACATTCAGTACTTC.

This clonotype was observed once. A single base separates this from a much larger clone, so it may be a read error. CDR3 sequence: CASSQDRRGPYNEQYF. CDR3 nucleotide sequence: TGCGCCAGCAGCCAAGATAGACGGGGCCCCTACAATGAGCAGTACTTC. This sequence joins TRBV4-1 and TRBJ2-1, with D perhaps given as TRBD1 or TRBD2 (5 bases each). The J call may be wrong; the DNA end is better matched by TRBJ2-7. Germline loops: CDR1 MGHRA, CDR2 YSYEKL. The CDR3 covers 16 residues.

In DNA form, the CDR3 reads TGTGCCAGCAGTACCCGTTTGGGAACCTACAATGAGCAGTTCTTC. Its translation is CASSTRLGTYNEQFF. V and J are TRBV6-4 and TRBJ2-1; D remains unclear. Trimming took 5 bases from V and 2 from J, leaving 13 bases between them. Germline V CDR1 and CDR2: MRHNA, SNTAGT. The CDR3 consists of 15 residues.

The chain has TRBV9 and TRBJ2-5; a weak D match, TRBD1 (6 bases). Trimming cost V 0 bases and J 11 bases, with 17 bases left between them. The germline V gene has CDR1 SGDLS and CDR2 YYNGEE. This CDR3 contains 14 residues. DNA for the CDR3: TGTGCCAGCAGCGTAGTTCCAGGGGCCCATGAGCAGTACTTC. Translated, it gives CASSVVPGAHEQYF.

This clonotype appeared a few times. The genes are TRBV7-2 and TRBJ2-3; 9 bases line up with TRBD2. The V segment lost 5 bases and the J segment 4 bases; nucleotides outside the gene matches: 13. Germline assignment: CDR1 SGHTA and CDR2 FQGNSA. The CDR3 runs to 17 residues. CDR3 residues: CASSPLWRGGLSDTQYF. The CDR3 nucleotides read TGTGCCAGCAGCCCTCTTTGGCGGGGGGGCCTATCAGATACGCAGTATTTT.

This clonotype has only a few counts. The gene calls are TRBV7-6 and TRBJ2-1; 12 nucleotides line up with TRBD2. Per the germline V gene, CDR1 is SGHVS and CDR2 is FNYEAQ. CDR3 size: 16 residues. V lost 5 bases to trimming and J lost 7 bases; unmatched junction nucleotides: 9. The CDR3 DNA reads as TGTGCCAGCAGCGAAATCGGACTAGCGGGAAGAAATGAGCAGTTCTTC. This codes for CASSEIGLAGRNEQFF. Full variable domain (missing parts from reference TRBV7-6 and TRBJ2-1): GAGVSQSPRYKVTKRGQDVALRCDPISGHVSLYWYRQALGQGPEFLTYFNYEAQQDKSGLPNDRFSAERPEGSISTLTIQRTEQRDSAMYRCASSEIGLAGRNEQFFGPGTRLTVL.

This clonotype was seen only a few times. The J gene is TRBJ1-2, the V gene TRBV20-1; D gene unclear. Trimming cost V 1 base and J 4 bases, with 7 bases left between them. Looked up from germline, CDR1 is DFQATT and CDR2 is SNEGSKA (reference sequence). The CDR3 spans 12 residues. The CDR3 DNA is TGCAGTGCTAGAGTAAACAGCTATGGCTACACCTTC. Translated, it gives CSARVNSYGYTF.

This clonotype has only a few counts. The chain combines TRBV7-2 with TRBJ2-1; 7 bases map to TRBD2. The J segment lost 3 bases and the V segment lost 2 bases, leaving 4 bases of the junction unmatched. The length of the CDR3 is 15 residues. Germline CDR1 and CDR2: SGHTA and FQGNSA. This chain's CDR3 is CASSLTSENYNEQFF. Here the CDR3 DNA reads TGTGCCAGCAGCTTAACTAGCGAGAACTACAATGAGCAGTTCTTC.

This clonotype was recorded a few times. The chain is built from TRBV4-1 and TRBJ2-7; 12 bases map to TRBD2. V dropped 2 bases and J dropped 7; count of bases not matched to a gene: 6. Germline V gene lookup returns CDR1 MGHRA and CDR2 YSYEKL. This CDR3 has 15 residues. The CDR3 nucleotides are TGCGCCAGCAGCCAACCGCTAGCGGGAGGGAATGAGCAGTACTTC. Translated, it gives CASSQPLAGGNEQYF.

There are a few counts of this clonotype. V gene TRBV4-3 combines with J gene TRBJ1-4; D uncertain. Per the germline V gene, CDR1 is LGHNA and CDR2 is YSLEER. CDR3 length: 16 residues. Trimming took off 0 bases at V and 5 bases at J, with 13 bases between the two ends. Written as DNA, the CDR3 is TGCGCCAGCAGCCAAGATTTGGCACGGAGGAATGAAAAACTGTTTTTT. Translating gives CASSQDLARRNEKLFF.

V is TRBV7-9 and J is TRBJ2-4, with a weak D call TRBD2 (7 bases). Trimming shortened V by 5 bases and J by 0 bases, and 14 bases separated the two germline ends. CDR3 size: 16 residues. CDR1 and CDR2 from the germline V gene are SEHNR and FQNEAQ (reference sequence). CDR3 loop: CASSQEGGGAKNIQYF. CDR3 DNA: TGTGCCAGCAGCCAAGAGGGGGGGGGAGCCAAAAACATTCAGTACTTC. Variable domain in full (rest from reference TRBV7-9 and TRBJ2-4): DTGVSQNPRHKITKRGQNVTFRCDPISEHNRLYWYRQTLGQGPEFLTYFQNEAQLEKSRLLSDRFSAERPKGSFSTLEIQRTEQGDSAMYLCASSQEGGGAKNIQYFGAGTRLSVL.

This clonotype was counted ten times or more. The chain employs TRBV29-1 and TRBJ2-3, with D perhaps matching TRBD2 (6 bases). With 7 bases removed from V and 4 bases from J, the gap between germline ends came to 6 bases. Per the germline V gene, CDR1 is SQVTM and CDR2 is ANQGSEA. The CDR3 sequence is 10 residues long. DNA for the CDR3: TGCAGCGCGGGGGCAGATACGCAGTATTTT. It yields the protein CSAGADTQYF.

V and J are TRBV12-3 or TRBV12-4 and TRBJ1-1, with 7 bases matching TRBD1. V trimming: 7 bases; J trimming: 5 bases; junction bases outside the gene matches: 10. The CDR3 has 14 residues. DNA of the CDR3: TGTGCCAGCACCTCGGGGAGGGGGCATACTGAAGCTTTCTTT. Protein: CASTSGRGHTEAFF.

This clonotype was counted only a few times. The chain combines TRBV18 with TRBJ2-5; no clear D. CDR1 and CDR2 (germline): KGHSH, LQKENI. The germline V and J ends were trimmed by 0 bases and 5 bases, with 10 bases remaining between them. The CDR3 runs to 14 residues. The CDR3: CASSPPSRKETQYF. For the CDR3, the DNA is TGTGCCAGCTCACCACCTAGTAGAAAGGAGACCCAGTACTTC.

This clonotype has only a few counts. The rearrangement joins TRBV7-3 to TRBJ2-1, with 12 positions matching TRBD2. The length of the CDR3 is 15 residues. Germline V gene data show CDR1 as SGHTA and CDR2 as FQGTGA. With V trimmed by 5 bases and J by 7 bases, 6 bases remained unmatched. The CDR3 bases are TGTGCCAGCAGCGCTCGACTAGCGGGAGTAAATGAGCAGTTCTTC. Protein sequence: CASSARLAGVNEQFF.

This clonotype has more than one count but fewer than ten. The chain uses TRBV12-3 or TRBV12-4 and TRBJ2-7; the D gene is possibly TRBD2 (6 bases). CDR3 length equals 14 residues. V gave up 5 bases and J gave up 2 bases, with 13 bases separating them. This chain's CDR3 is CASSTGLLTYEQYF. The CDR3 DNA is TGTGCCAGCAGTACGGGACTCCTTACCTACGAGCAGTACTTC.

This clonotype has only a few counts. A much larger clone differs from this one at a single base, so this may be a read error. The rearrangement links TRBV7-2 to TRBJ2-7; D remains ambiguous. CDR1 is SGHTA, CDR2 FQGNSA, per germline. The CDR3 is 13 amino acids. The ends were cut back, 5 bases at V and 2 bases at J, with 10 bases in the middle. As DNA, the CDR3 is TGTGCCAGCAGCAGATACTCGGCCTACGAGCAGTACTTC. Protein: CASSRYSAYEQYF.

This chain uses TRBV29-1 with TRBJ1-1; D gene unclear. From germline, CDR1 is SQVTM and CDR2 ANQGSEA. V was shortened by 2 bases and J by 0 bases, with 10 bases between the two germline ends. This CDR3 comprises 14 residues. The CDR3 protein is CSVERRMMNTEAFF. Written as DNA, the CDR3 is TGCAGCGTTGAAAGGAGGATGATGAACACTGAAGCTTTCTTT.

Here the CDR3 DNA reads TGTGCCAGCAGTTCGTTCCGGACGGACCTACAGTACTTC. Encoded protein: CASSSFRTDLQYF. The chain has TRBV28 and TRBJ2-7, with no clear D. The CDR3 extends over 13 amino acids. V gave up 4 bases and J gave up 10 bases, with 17 bases separating them. CDR1 MDHEN and CDR2 SYDVKM come from the germline V gene. The variable domain in full, completed from reference TRBV28 and TRBJ2-7, reads DVKVTQSSRYLVKRTGEKVFLECVQDMDHENMFWYRQDPGLGLRLIYFSYDVKMKEKGDIPEGYSVSREKKERFSLILESASTNQTSMYLCASSSFRTDLQYFGPGTRLTVT.

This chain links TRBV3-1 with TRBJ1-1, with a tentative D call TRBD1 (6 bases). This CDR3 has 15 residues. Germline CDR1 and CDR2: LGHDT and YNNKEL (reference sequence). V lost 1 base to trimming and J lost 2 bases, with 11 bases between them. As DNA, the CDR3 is TGTGCCAGCAGCCAAGGTATAGGGGGAAACACTGAAGCTTTCTTT. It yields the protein CASSQGIGGNTEAFF.

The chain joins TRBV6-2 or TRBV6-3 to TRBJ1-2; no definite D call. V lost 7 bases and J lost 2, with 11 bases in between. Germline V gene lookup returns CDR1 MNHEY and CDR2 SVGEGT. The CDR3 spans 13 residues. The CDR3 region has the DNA TGTGCCAGCAACCAGGCCCTCAACTATGGCTACACCTTC. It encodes CASNQALNYGYTF.

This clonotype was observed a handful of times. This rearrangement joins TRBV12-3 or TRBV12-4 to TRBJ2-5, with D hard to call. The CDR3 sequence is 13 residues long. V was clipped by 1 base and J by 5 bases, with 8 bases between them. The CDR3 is CASSLVISETQYF. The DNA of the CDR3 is TGTGCCAGCAGTTTAGTCATTTCGGAGACCCAGTACTTC.

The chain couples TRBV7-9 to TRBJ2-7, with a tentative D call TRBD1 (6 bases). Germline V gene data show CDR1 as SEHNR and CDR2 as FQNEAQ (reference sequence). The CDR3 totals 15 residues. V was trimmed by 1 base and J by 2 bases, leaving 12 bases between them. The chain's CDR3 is CASSLGGRYAYEQYF. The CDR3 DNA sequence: TGTGCCAGCAGCTTAGGGGGGCGGTACGCCTACGAGCAGTACTTC.

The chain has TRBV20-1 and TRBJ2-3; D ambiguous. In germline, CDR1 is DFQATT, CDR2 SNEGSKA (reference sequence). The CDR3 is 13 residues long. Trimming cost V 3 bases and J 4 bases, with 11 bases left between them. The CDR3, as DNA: TGCAGTGCTAGCGAGAATTTGGCAGATACGCAGTATTTT. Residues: CSASENLADTQYF.